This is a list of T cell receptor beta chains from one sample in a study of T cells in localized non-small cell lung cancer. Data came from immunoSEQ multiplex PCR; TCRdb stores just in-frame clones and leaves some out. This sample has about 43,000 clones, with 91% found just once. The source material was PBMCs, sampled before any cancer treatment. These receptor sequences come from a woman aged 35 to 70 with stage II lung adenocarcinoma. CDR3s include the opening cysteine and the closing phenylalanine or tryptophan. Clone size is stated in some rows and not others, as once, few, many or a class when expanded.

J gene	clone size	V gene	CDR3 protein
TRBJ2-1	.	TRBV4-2	CASSQGTRGGSYNEQFF
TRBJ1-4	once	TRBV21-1	CASSRRERGGEKLFF
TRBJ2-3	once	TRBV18	CASLLGLDSDTQYF
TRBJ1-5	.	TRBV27	CASSSQRGLGQPQHF
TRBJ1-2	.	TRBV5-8	CASRFGPARNYGYTF
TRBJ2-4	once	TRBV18	CASSPTSGGGKNIQYF
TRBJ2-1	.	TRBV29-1	CSVEPGSSYNEQFF
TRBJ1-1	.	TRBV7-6	CASWTGGMNTEAFF
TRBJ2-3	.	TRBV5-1	CASSLAAGGRDTQYF
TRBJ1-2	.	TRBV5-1	CASSLGGAPNYGYTF
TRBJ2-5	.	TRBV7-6	CASSPANF
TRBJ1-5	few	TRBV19	CASSIGNQPQHF
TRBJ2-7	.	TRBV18	CASSGAGVDEQYF
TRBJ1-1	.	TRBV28	CASSLSAGYNTEAFF
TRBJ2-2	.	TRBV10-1	CASSDPGGSGNTGELFF
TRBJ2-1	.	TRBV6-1	CASRDPSPPNEQFF